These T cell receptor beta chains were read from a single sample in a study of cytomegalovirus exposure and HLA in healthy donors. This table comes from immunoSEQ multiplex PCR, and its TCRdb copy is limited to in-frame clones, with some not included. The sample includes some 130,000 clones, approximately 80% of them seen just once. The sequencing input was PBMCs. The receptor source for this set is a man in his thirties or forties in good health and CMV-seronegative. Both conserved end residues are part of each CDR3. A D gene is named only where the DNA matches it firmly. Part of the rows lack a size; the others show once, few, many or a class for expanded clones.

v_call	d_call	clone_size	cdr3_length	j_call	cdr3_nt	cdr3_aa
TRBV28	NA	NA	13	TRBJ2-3	TGTGCCAGCATCCGGAGTCTTCGGGATACGCAGTATTTT	CASIRSLRDTQYF
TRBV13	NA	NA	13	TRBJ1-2	TGTGCCAGCAGCCCCCCCCTATTTCGCGGCTACACCTTC	CASSPPLFRGYTF
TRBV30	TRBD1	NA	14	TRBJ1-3	TGTGCCTGGGAGAGACAGGGAGCTGGAAACACCATATATTTT	CAWERQGAGNTIYF
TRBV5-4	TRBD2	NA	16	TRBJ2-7	TGTGCCAGCAGCTCCCGAGCGGGGACTGGATCCTACGAGCAGTACTTC	CASSSRAGTGSYEQYF
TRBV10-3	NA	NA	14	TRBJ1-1	TGTGCCATCAGTCTAGGCGGGGGGAACACTGAAGCTTTCTTT	CAISLGGGNTEAFF
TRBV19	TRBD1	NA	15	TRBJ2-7	TGTGCCTCCCGATTAACCGGGACAGGAGGATACGAGCAGTACTTC	CASRLTGTGGYEQYF
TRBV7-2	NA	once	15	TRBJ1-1	TGTGCCAGCAGTTTACGGAGGGGAAGTGGCACTGAAGCTTTCTTT	CASSLRRGSGTEAFF
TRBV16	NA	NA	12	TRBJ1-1	TGTGCCAGCAGCCTACAGAACACTGAAGCTTTCTTT	CASSLQNTEAFF
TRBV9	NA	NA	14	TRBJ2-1	TGTGCCAGCAGCCACTCGACCCCCGGGGTCGAGCAGTTCTTC	CASSHSTPGVEQFF
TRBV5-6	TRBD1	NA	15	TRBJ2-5	TGTGCCAGCAGCATCCGGGACAGGAGGTTAGAGACCCAGTACTTC	CASSIRDRRLETQYF
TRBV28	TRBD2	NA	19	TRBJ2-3	TGTGCCAGCACCTTCTTATTAGCGGGGAGGAGGGGGTTGACAGATACGCAGTATTTT	CASTFLLAGRRGLTDTQYF
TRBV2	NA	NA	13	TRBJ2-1	TGTGCCAGCACTACCGTTACGCTCAATGAGCAGTTCTTC	CASTTVTLNEQFF
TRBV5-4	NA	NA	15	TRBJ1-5	TGTGCCAGCCCCGAGGGAACAGTTAGCAATCAGCCCCAGCATTTT	CASPEGTVSNQPQHF
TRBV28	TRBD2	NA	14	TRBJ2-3	TGTGCCAGCAGTCCCGGACTAGCGGGAGATACGCAGTATTTT	CASSPGLAGDTQYF
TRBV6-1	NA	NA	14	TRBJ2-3	TGCGCCAGCAGTGAGTGGGGGCGGGTAGATACGCAGTATTTT	CASSEWGRVDTQYF
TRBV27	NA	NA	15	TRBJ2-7	TGTGCCAGCAGGCCGTTAGACACCCGGTTCTACGAGCAGTACTTC	CASRPLDTRFYEQYF
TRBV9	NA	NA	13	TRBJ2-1	TGTGCCAGCACGAGCGGCTCCTACAATGAGCAGTTCTTC	CASTSGSYNEQFF
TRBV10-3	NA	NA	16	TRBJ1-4	TGTGCCATCAGTGCGACAGGTGGGGCTGGAGATGAAAAACTGTTTTTT	CAISATGGAGDEKLFF
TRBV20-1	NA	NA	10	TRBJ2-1	TGCAGTGCAAAGGGGAATGAGCAGTTCTTC	CSAKGNEQFF
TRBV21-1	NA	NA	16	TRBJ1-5	TGTGCCAGCAGAGGAGGACAGGGGACGTTCCCAAAGCCCCAGCATTTT	CASRGGQGTFPKPQHF
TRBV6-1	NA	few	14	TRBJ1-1	TGTGCCAGCAGTCAGATAGGGGGGGACACTGAAGCTTTCTTT	CASSQIGGDTEAFF
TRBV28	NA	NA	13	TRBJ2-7	TGTGCCAGCAGTTTAGGAGGGTTCCGTGAGCAGTACTTC	CASSLGGFREQYF
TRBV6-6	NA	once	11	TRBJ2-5	TGTGCCAGCACCTACGGAGAGACCCAGTACTTC	CASTYGETQYF